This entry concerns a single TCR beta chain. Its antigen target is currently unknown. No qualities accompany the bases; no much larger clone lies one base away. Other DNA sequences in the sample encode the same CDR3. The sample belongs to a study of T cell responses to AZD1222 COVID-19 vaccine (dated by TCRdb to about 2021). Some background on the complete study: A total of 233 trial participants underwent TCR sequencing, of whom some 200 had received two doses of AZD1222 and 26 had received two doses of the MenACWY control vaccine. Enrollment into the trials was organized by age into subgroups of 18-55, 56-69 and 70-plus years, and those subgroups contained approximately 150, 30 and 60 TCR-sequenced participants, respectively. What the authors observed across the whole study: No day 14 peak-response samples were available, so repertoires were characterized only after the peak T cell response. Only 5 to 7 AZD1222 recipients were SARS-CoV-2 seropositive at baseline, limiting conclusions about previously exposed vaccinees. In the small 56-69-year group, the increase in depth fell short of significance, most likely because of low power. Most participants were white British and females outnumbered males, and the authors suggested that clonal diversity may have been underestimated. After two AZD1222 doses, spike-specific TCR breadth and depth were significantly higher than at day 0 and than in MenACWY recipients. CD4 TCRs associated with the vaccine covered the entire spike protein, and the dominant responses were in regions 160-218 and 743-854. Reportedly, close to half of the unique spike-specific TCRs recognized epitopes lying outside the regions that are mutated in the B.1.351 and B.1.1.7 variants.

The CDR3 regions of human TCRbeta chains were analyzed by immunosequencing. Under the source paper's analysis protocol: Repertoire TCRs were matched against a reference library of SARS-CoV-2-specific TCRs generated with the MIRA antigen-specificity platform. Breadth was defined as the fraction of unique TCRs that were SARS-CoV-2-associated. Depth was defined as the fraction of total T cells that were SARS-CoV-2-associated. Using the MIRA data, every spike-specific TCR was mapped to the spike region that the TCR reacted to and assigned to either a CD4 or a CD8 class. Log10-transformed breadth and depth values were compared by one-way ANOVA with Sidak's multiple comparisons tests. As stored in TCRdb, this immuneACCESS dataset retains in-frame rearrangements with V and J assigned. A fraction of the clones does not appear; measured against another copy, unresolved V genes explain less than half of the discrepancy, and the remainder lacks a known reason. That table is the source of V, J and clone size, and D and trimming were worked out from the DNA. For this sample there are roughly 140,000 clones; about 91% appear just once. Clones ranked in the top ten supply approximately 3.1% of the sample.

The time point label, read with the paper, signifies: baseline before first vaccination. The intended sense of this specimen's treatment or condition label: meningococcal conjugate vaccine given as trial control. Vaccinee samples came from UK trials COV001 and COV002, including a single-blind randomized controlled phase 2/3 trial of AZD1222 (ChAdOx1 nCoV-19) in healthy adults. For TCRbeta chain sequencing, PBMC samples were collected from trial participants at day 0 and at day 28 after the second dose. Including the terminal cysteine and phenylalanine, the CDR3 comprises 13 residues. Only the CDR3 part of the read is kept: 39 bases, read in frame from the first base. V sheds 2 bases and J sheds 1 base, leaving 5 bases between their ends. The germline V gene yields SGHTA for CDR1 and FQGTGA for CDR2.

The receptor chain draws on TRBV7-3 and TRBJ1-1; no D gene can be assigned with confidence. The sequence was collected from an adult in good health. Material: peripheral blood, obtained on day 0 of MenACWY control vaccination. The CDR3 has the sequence CASSLGRNTEAFF. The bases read TGTGCCAGCAGCTTAGGGAGGAACACTGAAGCTTTCTTT.